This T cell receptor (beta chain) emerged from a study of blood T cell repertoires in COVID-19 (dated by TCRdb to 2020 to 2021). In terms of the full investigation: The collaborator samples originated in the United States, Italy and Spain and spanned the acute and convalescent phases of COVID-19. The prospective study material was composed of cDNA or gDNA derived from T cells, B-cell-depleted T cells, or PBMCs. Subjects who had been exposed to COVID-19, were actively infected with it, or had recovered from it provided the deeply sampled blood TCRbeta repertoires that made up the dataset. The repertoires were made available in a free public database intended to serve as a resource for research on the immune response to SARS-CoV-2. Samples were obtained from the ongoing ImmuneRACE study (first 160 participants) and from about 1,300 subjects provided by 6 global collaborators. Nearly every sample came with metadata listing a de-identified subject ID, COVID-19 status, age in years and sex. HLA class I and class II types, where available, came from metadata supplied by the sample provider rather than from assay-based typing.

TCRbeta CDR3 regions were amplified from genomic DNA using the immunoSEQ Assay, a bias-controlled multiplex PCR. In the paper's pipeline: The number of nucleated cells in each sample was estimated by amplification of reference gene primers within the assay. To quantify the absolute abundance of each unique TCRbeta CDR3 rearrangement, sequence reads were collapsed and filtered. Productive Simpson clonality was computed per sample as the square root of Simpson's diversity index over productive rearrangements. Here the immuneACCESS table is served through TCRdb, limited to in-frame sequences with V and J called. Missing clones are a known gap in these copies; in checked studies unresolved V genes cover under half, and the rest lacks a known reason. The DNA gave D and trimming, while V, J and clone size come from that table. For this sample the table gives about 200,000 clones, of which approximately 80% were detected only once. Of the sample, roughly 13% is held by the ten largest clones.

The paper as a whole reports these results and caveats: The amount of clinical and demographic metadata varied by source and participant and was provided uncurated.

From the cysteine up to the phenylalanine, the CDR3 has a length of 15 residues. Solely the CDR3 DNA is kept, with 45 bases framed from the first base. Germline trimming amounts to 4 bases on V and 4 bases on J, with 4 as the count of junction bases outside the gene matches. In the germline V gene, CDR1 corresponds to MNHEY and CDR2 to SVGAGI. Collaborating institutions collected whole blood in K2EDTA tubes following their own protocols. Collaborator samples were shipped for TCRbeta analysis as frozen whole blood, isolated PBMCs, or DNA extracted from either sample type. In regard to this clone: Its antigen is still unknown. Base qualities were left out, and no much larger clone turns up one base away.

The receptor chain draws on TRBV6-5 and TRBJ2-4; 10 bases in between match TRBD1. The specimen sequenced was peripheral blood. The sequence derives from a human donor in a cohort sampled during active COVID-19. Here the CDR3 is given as CASSSPGQGKNIQYF. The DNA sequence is TGTGCCAGCAGTTCCCCGGGACAGGGGAAAAACATTCAGTACTTC.